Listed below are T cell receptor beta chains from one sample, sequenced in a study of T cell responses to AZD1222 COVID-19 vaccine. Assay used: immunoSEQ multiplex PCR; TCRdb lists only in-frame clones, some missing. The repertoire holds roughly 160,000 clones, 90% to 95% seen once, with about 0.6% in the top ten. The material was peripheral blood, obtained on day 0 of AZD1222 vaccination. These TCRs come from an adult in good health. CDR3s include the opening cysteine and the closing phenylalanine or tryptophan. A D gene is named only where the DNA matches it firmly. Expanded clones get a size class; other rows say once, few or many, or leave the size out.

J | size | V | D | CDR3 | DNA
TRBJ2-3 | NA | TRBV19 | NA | CASSIDSGVQDTQYF | TGTGCCAGTAGTATAGATTCAGGGGTTCAAGATACGCAGTATTTT
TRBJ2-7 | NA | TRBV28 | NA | CASSFRISTLSYEQYF | TGTGCCAGCAGTTTCCGGATATCAACCCTCTCCTACGAGCAGTACTTC
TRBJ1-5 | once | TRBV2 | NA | CASRGDGNNQPQHF | TGTGCCAGCAGGGGGGACGGTAACAATCAGCCCCAGCATTTT
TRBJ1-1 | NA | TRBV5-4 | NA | CASSLAGTTEAFF | TGTGCCAGCAGCTTGGCGGGAACCACTGAAGCTTTCTTT
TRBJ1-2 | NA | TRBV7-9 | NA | CASSGTGTTYGYTF | TGTGCCAGCAGCGGTACAGGGACGACTTATGGCTACACCTTC
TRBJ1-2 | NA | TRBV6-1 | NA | CASSEPRPGGDGYTF | TGTGCCAGCAGTGAACCCCGGCCCGGGGGGGATGGCTACACCTTC
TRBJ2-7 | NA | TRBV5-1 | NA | CASSRPGTDSHEQYF | TGCGCCAGCAGCCGCCCGGGGACGGATTCCCACGAGCAGTACTTC
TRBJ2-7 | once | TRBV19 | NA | CASRSVGGNEQYF | TGTGCCAGTAGAAGCGTCGGGGGAAACGAGCAGTACTTC
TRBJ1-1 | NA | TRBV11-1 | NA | CASSLQVPTTEAFF | TGTGCCAGCAGCTTACAGGTTCCCACCACTGAAGCTTTCTTT
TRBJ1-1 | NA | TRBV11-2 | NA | CASSLGRMNTEAFF | TGTGCCAGCAGCTTAGGACGGATGAACACTGAAGCTTTCTTT
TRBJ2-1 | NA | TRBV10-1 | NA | CASSERARAHEQFF | TGCGCCAGCAGTGAGAGGGCCAGGGCCCATGAGCAGTTCTTC
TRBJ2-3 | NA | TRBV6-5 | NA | CASSRPHGAADTQYF | TGTGCCAGCAGTAGGCCCCATGGGGCGGCAGATACGCAGTATTTT
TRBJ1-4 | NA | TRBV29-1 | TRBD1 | CSVSQGQAKNEKLFF | TGCAGCGTTTCTCAAGGACAGGCCAAGAATGAAAAACTGTTTTTT
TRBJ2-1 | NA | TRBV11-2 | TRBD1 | CASSLEGFGTGVSYNEQFF | TGTGCCAGCAGCTTAGAGGGGTTTGGGACAGGGGTTTCCTACAATGAGCAGTTCTTC
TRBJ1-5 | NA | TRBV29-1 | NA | CSVAVGPNQPQHF | TGCAGCGTTGCCGTGGGGCCGAATCAGCCCCAGCATTTT
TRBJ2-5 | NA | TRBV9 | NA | CASSADTYGETQYF | TGTGCCAGCAGCGCGGACACGTATGGGGAGACCCAGTACTTC
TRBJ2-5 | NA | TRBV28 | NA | CASSSPGRSVETQYF | TGTGCCAGCAGTTCTCCGGGTAGGTCGGTTGAGACCCAGTACTTC
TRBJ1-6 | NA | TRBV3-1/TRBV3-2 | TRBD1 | CASRTGGYSPLHF | TGTGCCTCCAGGACAGGGGGGTATTCACCCCTCCACTTT
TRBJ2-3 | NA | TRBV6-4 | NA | CASSDSRDALDTQYF | TGTGCCAGCAGTGACTCGAGGGACGCCCTCGATACGCAGTATTTT
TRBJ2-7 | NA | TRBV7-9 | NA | CASSPSRAHNPSSEQYF | TGTGCCAGCAGCCCTTCCAGGGCACACAACCCATCTAGCGAGCAGTACTTC
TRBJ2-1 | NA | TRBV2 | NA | CASSEAVVSEQFF | TGTGCCAGCAGTGAAGCGGTGGTGAGTGAGCAGTTCTTC
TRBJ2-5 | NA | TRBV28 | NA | CASSSAQLGALETQYF | TGTGCCAGCAGTTCAGCCCAATTGGGGGCTTTGGAGACCCAGTACTTC
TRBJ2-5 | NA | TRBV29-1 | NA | CSVEGHLRETQYF | TGCAGCGTTGAAGGGCACCTGAGAGAGACCCAGTACTTC
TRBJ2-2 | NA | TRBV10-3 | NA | CAISELGLEKGGELFF | TGTGCCATCAGTGAACTGGGTCTGGAAAAGGGCGGGGAGCTGTTTTTT
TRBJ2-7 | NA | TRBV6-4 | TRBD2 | CASSEGAGGIYEQYF | TGTGCCAGCAGTGAAGGGGCGGGAGGGATCTACGAGCAGTACTTC
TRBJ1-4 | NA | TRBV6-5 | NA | CASSYSARSNEKLFF | TGTGCCAGCAGTTACTCGGCCAGATCAAATGAAAAACTGTTTTTT
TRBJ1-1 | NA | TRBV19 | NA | CASRPGDTEAFF | TGTGCCAGTAGACCCGGGGACACTGAAGCTTTCTTT
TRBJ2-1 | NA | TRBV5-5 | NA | CASSFSGRDNEQFF | TGTGCCAGCAGCTTTTCTGGCAGGGATAATGAGCAGTTCTTC
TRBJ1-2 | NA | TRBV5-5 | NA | CASSLSWAGSGYTF | TGTGCCAGCAGCTTATCTTGGGCGGGTTCTGGCTACACCTTC
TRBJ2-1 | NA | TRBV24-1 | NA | CATSDSQWGGKLNEQFF | TGTGCCACCAGTGATTCCCAGTGGGGCGGGAAACTGAATGAGCAGTTCTTC
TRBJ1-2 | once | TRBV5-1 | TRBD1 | CASGTGPANYGYTF | TGCGCCAGCGGGACAGGGCCGGCTAACTATGGCTACACCTTC
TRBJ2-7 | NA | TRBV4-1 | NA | CASSQVKSRGGEQYF | TGCGCCAGCAGCCAAGTAAAGTCCAGGGGTGGCGAGCAGTACTTC